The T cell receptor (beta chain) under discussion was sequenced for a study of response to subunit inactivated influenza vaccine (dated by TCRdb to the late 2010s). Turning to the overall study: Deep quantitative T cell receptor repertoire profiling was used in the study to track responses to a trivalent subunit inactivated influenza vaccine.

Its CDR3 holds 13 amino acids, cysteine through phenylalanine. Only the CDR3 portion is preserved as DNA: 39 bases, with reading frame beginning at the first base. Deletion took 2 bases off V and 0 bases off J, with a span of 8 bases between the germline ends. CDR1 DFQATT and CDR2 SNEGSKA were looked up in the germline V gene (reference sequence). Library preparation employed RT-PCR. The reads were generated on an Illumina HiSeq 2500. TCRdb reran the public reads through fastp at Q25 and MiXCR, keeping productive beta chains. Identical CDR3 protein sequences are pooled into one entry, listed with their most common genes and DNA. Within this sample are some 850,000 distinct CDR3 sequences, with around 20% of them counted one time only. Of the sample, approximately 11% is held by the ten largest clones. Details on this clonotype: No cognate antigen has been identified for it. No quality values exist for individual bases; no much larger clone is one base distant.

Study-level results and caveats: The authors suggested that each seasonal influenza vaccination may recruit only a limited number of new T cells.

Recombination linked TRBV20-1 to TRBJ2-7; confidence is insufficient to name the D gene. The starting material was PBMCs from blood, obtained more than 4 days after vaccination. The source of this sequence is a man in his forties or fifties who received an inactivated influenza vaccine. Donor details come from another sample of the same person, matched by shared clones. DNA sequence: TGCAGTGCTAGATCGGCCAGCTCCTACGAGCAGTACTTC. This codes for CSARSASSYEQYF.